These T cell receptor beta chains were read from a single sample in a study of radiotherapy plus CTLA-4 blockade in lung cancer. Sequencing used immunoSEQ multiplex PCR; TCRdb keeps in-frame clones, though not all of them. This sample has about 39,000 clones, with 75% to 80% found just once. Sequencing used peripheral blood, obtained from a patient treated with radiotherapy plus ipilimumab. The receptors derive from a human donor with non-small cell lung cancer that progressed on radiotherapy plus ipilimumab. Both conserved end residues are part of each CDR3. The D gene is left open where the match is weak. Some rows have no size entry. The others give once, few or many, or a class for an expanded clone.

cdr3_aa: CASNQIGQTNTEAFF
cdr3_nt: TGTGCCAGCAACCAGATTGGACAGACGAACACTGAAGCTTTCTTT
d_call: -
clone_size: once
j_call: TRBJ1-1
v_call: TRBV14

cdr3_aa: CASSRLSGGYTGELFF
cdr3_nt: TGTGCCAGCAGCCGTCTAAGCGGGGGGTACACCGGGGAGCTGTTTTTT
d_call: TRBD2
clone_size: -
j_call: TRBJ2-2
v_call: TRBV5-6

cdr3_aa: CASSRDPSGGNLWNEQFF
cdr3_nt: TGTGCCAGCAGTCGAGATCCTAGCGGGGGGAACCTTTGGAATGAGCAGTTCTTC
d_call: TRBD2
clone_size: -
j_call: TRBJ2-1
v_call: TRBV7-9

cdr3_aa: CASSPPSGLAKNIQYF
cdr3_nt: TGTGCCAGCTCACCACCAAGCGGGTTAGCCAAAAACATTCAGTACTTC
d_call: -
clone_size: once
j_call: TRBJ2-4
v_call: TRBV18

cdr3_aa: CASSADRYEQYF
cdr3_nt: TGTGCCAGCAGCGCCGACAGGTACGAGCAGTACTTC
d_call: -
clone_size: -
j_call: TRBJ2-7
v_call: TRBV7-2

cdr3_aa: CAVGRGNQPQHF
cdr3_nt: TGCGCTGTGGGTCGGGGGAATCAGCCCCAGCATTTT
d_call: -
clone_size: -
j_call: TRBJ1-5
v_call: TRBV19

cdr3_aa: CASRLPPHMNTEAFF
cdr3_nt: TGTGCCAGCAGATTACCACCACACATGAACACTGAAGCTTTCTTT
d_call: -
clone_size: -
j_call: TRBJ1-1
v_call: TRBV6-6

cdr3_aa: CASSLTGGSSTDTQYF
cdr3_nt: TGCGCCAGCAGCTTAACAGGGGGATCGAGCACAGATACGCAGTATTTT
d_call: TRBD1
clone_size: -
j_call: TRBJ2-3
v_call: TRBV5-1

cdr3_aa: CASSERTEAFF
cdr3_nt: TGTGCCAGCAGTGAGAGGACTGAAGCTTTCTTT
d_call: -
clone_size: -
j_call: TRBJ1-1
v_call: TRBV6-1

cdr3_aa: CASSSWGGIDTQYF
cdr3_nt: TGCGCCAGCAGTTCGTGGGGGGGGATAGATACGCAGTATTTT
d_call: TRBD2
clone_size: -
j_call: TRBJ2-3
v_call: TRBV5-1

cdr3_aa: CASSTPGTSGDSYEQYF
cdr3_nt: TGTGCCAGCAGCACTCCCGGGACTAGCGGGGATTCCTACGAGCAGTACTTC
d_call: TRBD2
clone_size: few
j_call: TRBJ2-7
v_call: TRBV13

cdr3_aa: CSAKQGTEQYF
cdr3_nt: TGCAGTGCTAAACAGGGTACCGAGCAGTACTTC
d_call: -
clone_size: -
j_call: TRBJ2-7
v_call: TRBV20-1

cdr3_aa: CASSYSLNTEAFF
cdr3_nt: TGTGCCAGCAGTTACTCCTTGAACACTGAAGCTTTCTTT
d_call: -
clone_size: once
j_call: TRBJ1-1
v_call: TRBV6-6

cdr3_aa: CASSLWVGPNTEAFF
cdr3_nt: TGTGCCAGCAGCTTATGGGTGGGCCCGAACACTGAAGCTTTCTTT
d_call: -
clone_size: -
j_call: TRBJ1-1
v_call: TRBV11-2

cdr3_aa: CASSGAPPTQYF
cdr3_nt: TGTGCCAGCAGTGGGGCACCCCCGACCCAGTACTTC
d_call: -
clone_size: -
j_call: TRBJ2-5
v_call: TRBV2